This T cell receptor (beta chain) was sequenced in a study of lymphopenia after photon versus proton radiotherapy. Broader study findings: Larger post-nadir TCR diversity loss correlated inversely with survival in deceased patients. Relative stability marked proton patients; photon patients lost diversity and naive cells. After the lymphocyte nadir, photon-treated repertoires showed oligoclonal expansion, especially of CD8+ Temra cells. Survival link was tested only in deceased patients; proton benefit remains a possibility.

There are 16 residues in the CDR3. Trimming removed 0 bases from V and 4 bases from J; junction bases left unmatched: 6. Germline V gene lookup returns CDR1 SGHRS and CDR2 YFSETQ. Data came from immunoSEQ multiplex PCR; TCRdb stores just in-frame clones and leaves some out. The sample includes roughly 23,000 clones, around 88% of them seen just once. Note on this clone: Antigen specificity is unknown.

The specimen was peripheral blood, collected from a patient treated with proton-based radiotherapy. J is TRBJ1-1 and V is TRBV5-1; 10 bases are shared with TRBD1. The receptor was derived from a man older than 75 with esophageal cancer. The CDR3 is CASSLGRQGAGTEAFF. The CDR3 DNA reads as TGCGCCAGCAGCTTGGGGCGACAGGGGGCCGGCACTGAAGCTTTCTTT.